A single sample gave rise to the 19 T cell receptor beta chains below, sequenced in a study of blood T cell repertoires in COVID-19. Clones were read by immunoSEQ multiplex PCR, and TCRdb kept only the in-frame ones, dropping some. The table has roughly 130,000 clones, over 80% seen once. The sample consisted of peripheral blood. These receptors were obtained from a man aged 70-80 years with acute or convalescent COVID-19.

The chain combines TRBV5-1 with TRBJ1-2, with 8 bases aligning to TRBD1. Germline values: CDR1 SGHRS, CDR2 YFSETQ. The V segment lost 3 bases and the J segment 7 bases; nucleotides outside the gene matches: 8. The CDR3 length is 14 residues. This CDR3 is CASSSVRGTGGYTF. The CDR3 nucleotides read TGCGCCAGCAGCTCGGTCAGGGGGACAGGTGGCTACACCTTC.

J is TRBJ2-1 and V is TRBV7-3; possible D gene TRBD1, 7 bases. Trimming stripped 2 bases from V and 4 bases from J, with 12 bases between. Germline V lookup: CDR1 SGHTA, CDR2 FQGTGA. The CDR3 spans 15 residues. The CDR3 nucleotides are TGTGCCAGCAGCTTATCAGGGGGACTGTACAATGAGCAGTTCTTC. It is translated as CASSLSGGLYNEQFF. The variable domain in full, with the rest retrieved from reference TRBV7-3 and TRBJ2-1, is GAGVSQTPSNKVTEKGKYVELRCDPISGHTALYWYRQSLGQGPEFLIYFQGTGAADDSGLPNDRFFAVRPEGSVSTLKIQRTERGDSAVYLCASSLSGGLYNEQFFGPGTRLTVL.

The CDR3 sequence: CAWSRGSSPLHF. The CDR3 DNA is TGTGCCTGGAGTCGGGGATCTTCACCCCTCCACTTT. The V call is TRBV30, the J call TRBJ1-6; no clear D gene. The CDR3 is 12 amino acids. Germline-derived CDR1 and CDR2 are GTSNPN and SVGIG (reference sequence). V shed 2 bases and J shed 9 bases, with 8 bases lying between them.

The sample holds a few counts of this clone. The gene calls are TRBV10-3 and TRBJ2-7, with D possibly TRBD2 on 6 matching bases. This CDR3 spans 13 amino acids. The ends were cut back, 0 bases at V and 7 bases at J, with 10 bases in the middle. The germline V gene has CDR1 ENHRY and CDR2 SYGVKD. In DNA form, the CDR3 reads TGTGCCATCAGTGAGTCGCCAGGGAGGGAGCAGTACTTC. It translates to CAISESPGREQYF.

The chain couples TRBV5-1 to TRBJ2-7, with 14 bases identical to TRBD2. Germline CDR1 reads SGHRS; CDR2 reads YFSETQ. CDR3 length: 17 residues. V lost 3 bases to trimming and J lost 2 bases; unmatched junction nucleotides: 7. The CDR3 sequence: CASSWGLAGVAPYEQYF. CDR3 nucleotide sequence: TGCGCCAGCAGCTGGGGACTAGCGGGGGTGGCACCCTACGAGCAGTACTTC.

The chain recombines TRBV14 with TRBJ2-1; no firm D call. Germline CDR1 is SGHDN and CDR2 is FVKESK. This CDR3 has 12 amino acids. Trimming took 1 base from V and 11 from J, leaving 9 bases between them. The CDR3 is CASSQVAQKQFF. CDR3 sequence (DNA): TGTGCCAGCAGCCAAGTAGCCCAAAAGCAGTTCTTC.

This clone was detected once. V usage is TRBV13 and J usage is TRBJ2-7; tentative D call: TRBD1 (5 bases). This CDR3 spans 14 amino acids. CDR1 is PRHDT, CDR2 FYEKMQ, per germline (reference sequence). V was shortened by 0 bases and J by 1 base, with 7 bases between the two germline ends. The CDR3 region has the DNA TGTGCCAGCAGCTTAGGGACAGAGTCCTACGAGCAGTACTTC. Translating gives CASSLGTESYEQYF. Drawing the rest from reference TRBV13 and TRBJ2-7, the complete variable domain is AAGVIQSPRHLIKEKRETATLKCYPIPRHDTVYWYQQGPGQDPQFLISFYEKMQSDKGSIPDRFSAQQFSDYHSELNMSSLELGDSALYFCASSLGTESYEQYFGPGTRLTVT.

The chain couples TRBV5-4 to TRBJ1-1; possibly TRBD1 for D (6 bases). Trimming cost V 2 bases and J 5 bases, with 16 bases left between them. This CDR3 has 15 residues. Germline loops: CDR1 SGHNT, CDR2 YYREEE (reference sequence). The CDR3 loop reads CASSFSQGGYTEAFF. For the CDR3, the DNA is TGTGCCAGCAGCTTTTCACAGGGTGGATATACTGAAGCTTTCTTT.

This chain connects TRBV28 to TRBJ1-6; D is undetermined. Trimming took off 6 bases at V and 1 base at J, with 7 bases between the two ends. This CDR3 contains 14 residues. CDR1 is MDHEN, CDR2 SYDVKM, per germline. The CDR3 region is CASRGVSYNSPLHF. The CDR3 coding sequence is TGTGCCAGCAGAGGAGTATCCTATAATTCACCCCTCCACTTT.

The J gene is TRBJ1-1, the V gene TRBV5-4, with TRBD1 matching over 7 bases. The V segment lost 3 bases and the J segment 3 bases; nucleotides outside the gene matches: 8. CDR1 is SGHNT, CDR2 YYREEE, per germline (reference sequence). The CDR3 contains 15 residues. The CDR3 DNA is TGTGCCAGCAGCTCCGCAGGGGGGCGGGACACTGAAGCTTTCTTT. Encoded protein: CASSSAGGRDTEAFF.

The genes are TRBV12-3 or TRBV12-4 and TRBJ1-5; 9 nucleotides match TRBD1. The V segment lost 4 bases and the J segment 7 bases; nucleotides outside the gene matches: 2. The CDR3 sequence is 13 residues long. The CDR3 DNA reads TGTGCCAGCAGTTCGACAGGGGGGCAGCCCCAGCATTTT. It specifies CASSSTGGQPQHF.

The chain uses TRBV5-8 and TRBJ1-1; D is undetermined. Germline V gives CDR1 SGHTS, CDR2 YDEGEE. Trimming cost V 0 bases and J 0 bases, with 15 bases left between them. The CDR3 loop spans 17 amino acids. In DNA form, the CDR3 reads TGTGCCAGCAGCTTGGCCTGGCAGTCTCGCATGAACACTGAAGCTTTCTTT. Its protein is CASSLAWQSRMNTEAFF.

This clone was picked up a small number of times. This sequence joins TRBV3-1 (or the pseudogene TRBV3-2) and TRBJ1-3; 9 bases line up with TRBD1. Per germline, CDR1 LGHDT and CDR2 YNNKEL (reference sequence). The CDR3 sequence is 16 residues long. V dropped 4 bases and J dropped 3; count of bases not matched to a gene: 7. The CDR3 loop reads CASSRWDRDVGNTIYF. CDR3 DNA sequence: TGTGCCAGCAGCCGATGGGACAGGGACGTTGGAAACACCATATATTTT.

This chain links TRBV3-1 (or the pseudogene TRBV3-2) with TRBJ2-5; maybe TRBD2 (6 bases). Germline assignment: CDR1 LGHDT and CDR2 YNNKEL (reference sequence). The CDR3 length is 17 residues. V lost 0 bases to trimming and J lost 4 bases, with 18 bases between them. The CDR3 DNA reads TGTGCCAGCAGCCAAGAGTGGGGCAGGGAGGAAGGAGAGACCCAGTACTTC. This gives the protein CASSQEWGREEGETQYF.

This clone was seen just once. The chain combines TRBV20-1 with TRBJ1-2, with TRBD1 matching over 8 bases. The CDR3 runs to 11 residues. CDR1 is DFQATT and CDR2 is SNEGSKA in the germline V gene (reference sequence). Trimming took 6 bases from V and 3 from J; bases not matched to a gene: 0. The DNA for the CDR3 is TGCAGTGCGGACAGGGACTATGGCTACACCTTC. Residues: CSADRDYGYTF.

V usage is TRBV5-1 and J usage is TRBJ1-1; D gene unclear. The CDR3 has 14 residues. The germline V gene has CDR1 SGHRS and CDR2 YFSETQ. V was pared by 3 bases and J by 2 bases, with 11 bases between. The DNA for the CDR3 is TGCGCCAGCAGCTATACAGCGGAAAACACTGAAGCTTTCTTT. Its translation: CASSYTAENTEAFF.

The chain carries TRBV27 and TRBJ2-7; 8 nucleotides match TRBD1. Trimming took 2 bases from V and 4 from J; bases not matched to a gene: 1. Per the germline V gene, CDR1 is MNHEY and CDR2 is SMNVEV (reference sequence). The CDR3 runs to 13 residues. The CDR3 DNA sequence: TGTGCCAGCAGTTTAGGGACAGGTTACGAGCAGTACTTC. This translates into CASSLGTGYEQYF.

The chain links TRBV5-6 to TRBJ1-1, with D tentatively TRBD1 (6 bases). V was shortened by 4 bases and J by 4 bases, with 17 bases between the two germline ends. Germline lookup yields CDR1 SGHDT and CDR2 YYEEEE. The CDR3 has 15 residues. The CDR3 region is CASSGNQGRRTEAFF. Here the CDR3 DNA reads TGTGCCAGCAGCGGGAATCAGGGGCGCCGCACTGAAGCTTTCTTT.

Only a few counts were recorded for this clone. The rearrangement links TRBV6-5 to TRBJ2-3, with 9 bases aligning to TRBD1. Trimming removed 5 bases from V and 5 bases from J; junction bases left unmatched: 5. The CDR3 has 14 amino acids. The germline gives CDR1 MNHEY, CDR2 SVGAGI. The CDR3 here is CASSRYRGQDTQYF. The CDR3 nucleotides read TGTGCCAGCAGTCGCTACAGGGGGCAAGATACGCAGTATTTT.